The rows below give T cell receptor beta chains drawn from one sample of a study of T cell responses to AZD1222 COVID-19 vaccine. Libraries were prepared by immunoSEQ multiplex PCR; TCRdb keeps only in-frame clonotypes and omits some of them. The sample lists about 180,000 clones, 70% to 90% seen once, with 25% to 30% in the top ten. The sequenced sample was peripheral blood, obtained 28 days after the second AZD1222 dose. These receptors all stem from an adult who received the AZD1222 COVID-19 vaccine. CDR3s include the opening cysteine and the closing phenylalanine or tryptophan. Fields, in order: clone size, V gene, CDR3 protein. Size is stated for part of the rows, as once, few or many counts, or as a class when the clone is expanded.

clone size: once
V gene: TRBV7-9
CDR3 protein: CASSFGTGLYEQYF

clone size: -
V gene: TRBV6-5
CDR3 protein: CASSYGGTAYGYTF

clone size: -
V gene: TRBV30
CDR3 protein: CAWSVRQGHEQYF

clone size: -
V gene: TRBV5-4
CDR3 protein: CASSLGGITEAFF

clone size: -
V gene: TRBV5-1
CDR3 protein: CASSLASRGLEMQFF

clone size: few
V gene: TRBV5-1
CDR3 protein: CASARTSGAPYEQYF

clone size: -
V gene: TRBV2
CDR3 protein: CASRSYENQPQHF

clone size: -
V gene: TRBV27
CDR3 protein: CASTSCEQYF

clone size: -
V gene: TRBV10-3
CDR3 protein: CAIAGHENQPQHF

clone size: -
V gene: TRBV5-4
CDR3 protein: CASSTKTSGRLNEQFF

clone size: -
V gene: TRBV4-3
CDR3 protein: CASSQVGGGGGELFF

clone size: -
V gene: TRBV12-3/TRBV12-4
CDR3 protein: CASSTPPQPQHF

clone size: -
V gene: TRBV10-3
CDR3 protein: CAISEQRGSYNEQFF

clone size: -
V gene: TRBV7-8
CDR3 protein: CASSRRVDYAGELFF

clone size: once
V gene: TRBV19
CDR3 protein: CASSIAGQPNTGELFF

clone size: -
V gene: TRBV11-2
CDR3 protein: CASTLPGQGGDYEQYF

clone size: once
V gene: TRBV19
CDR3 protein: CASSISSATDTQYF

clone size: -
V gene: TRBV3-1/TRBV3-2
CDR3 protein: CASSQGAEGTQYF

clone size: -
V gene: TRBV28
CDR3 protein: CASREDGFKDDEQYF

clone size: -
V gene: TRBV27
CDR3 protein: CASRWVGRASGANVLTF

clone size: -
V gene: TRBV14
CDR3 protein: CASSQTGRSKNSPLHF

clone size: -
V gene: TRBV7-2
CDR3 protein: CASSSSTSSYEQYF

clone size: -
V gene: TRBV28
CDR3 protein: CASSLWGDEQYF

clone size: once
V gene: TRBV7-2
CDR3 protein: CATGGEGANTGELFF

clone size: -
V gene: TRBV28
CDR3 protein: CASSAGSDEQYF

clone size: -
V gene: TRBV5-1
CDR3 protein: CASSLGSGKYEQYF

clone size: -
V gene: TRBV19
CDR3 protein: CASSKSGAAPYNEQFF

clone size: -
V gene: TRBV19
CDR3 protein: CASSFTGNLHYEQYF

clone size: -
V gene: TRBV10-2
CDR3 protein: CASSEGGELFF

clone size: -
V gene: TRBV19
CDR3 protein: CASSIEPGDQPQHF

clone size: -
V gene: TRBV13
CDR3 protein: CASSLAGSSYEQYF

clone size: -
V gene: TRBV5-1
CDR3 protein: CASGGTANTGELFF